This T cell receptor beta chain was documented in a study of shared clonotypes between healthy human individuals. The length of the CDR3 is 20 residues. CDR1 MDHEN and CDR2 SYDVKM come from the germline V gene. Deletions cut 5 bases from V and 3 bases from J, with 26 bases between. Some clones are missing from TCRdb's copy, which holds only in-frame ones; the method was immunoSEQ multiplex PCR. Of under 1,900,000 clones listed, 97% to 99% are singletons. This receptor was identified in a man aged 30 to 45 in good health. The sample taken for sequencing was naive CD4+ T cells sorted from blood. Stated subset: CD45RA+ positively selected. V usage is TRBV28 and J usage is TRBJ2-6; D gene uncertain. The CDR3 sequence is CASSPVVTGRGLVGANVLTF. DNA for the CDR3: TGTGCCAGCAGTCCGGTCGTAACGGGCCGAGGTTTGGTTGGGGCCAACGTCCTGACTTTC.